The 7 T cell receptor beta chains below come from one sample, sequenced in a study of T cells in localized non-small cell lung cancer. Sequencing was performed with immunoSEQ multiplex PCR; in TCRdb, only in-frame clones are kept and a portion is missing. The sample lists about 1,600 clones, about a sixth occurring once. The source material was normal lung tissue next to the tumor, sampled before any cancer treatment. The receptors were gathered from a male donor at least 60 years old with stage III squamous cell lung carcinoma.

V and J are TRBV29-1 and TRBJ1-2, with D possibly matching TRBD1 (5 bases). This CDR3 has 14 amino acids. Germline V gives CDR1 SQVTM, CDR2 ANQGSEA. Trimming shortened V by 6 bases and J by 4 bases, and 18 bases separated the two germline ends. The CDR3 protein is CSVGGEGTFYGYTF. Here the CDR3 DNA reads TGCAGCGTCGGGGGGGAGGGAACCTTCTATGGCTACACCTTC.

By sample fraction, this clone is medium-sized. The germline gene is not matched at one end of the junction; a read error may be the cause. DNA of the CDR3: TGTGCCAGCAGTGACTCTAGCGGGGGGGCAGATACGCAGTATTTT. Amino acids: CASSDSSGGADTQYF. This chain connects TRBV6-8 to TRBJ2-3; TRBD2 agrees at 12 bases. The germline gives CDR1 MNHGY, CDR2 SAAAGT. The CDR3 totals 15 residues.

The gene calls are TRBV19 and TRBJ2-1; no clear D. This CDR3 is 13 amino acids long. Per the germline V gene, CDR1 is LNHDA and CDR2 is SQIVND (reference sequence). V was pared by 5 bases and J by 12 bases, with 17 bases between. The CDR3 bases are TGTGCCAGTAGTCCAAGCACCTGGATGGGGCAGTTCTTC. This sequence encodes CASSPSTWMGQFF.

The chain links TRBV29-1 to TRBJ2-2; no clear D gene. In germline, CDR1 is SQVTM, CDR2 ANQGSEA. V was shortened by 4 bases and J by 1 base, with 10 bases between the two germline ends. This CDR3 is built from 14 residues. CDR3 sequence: CSVGQVGNTGELFF. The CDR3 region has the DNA TGCAGCGTTGGGCAGGTGGGGAACACCGGGGAGCTGTTTTTT.

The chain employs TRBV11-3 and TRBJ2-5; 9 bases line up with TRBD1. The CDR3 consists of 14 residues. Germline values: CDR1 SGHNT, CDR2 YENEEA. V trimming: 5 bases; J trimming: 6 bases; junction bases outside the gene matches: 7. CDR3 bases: TGTGCCAGCAGCGAAGGGACAGGGCAACAGACCCAGTACTTC. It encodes CASSEGTGQQTQYF.

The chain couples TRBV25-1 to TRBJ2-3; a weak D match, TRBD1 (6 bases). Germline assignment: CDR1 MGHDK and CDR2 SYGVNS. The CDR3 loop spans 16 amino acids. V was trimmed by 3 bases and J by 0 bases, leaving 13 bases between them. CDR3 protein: CASSDTGHSSTDTQYF. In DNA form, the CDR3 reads TGTGCCAGCAGTGATACGGGACATTCTAGCACAGATACGCAGTATTTT.

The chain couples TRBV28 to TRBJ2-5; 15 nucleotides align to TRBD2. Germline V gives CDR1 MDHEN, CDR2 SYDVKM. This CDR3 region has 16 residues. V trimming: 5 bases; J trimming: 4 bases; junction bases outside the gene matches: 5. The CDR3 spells CASSGLAGGRRETQYF. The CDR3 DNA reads TGTGCCAGCAGTGGACTAGCGGGGGGGCGTCGAGAGACCCAGTACTTC.